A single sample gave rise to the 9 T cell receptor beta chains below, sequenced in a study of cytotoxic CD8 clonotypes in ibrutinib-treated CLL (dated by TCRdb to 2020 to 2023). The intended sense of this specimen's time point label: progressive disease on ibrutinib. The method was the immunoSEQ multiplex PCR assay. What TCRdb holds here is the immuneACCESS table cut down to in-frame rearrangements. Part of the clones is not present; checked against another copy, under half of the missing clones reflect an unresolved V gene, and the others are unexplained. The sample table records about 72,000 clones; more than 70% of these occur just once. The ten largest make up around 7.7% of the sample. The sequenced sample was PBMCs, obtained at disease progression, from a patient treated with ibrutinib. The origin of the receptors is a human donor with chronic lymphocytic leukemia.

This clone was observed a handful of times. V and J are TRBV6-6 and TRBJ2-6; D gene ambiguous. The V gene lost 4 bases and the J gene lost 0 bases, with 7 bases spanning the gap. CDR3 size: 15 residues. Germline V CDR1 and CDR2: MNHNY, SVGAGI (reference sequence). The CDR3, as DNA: TGTGCCAGCAGTTTGGTGAGCTCTGGGGCCAACGTCCTGACTTTC. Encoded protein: CASSLVSSGANVLTF.

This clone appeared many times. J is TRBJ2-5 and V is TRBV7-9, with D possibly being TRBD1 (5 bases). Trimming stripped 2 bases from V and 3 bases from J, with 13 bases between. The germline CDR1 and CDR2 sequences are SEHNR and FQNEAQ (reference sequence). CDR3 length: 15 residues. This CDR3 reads CASSLTLTEKETQYF. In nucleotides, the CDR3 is TGTGCCAGCAGCTTAACACTGACAGAGAAAGAGACCCAGTACTTC.

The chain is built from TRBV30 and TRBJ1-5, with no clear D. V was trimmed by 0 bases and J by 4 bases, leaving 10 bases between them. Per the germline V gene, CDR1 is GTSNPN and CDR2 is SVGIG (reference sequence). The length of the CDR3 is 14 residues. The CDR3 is CAWSVLDGNQPQHF. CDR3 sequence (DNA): TGTGCCTGGAGTGTCCTAGACGGAAATCAGCCCCAGCATTTT.

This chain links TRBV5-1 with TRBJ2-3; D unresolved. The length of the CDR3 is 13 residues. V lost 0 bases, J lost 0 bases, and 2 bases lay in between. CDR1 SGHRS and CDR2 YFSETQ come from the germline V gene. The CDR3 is CASSLDSTDTQYF. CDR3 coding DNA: TGCGCCAGCAGCTTGGACAGCACAGATACGCAGTATTTT.

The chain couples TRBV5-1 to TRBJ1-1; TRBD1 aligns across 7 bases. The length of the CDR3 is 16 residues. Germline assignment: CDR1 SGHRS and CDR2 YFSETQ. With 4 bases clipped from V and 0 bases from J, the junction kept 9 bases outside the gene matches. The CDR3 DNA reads TGCGCCAGCAGCCAAGCTCAAGGGGGCATGAACACTGAAGCTTTCTTT. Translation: CASSQAQGGMNTEAFF.

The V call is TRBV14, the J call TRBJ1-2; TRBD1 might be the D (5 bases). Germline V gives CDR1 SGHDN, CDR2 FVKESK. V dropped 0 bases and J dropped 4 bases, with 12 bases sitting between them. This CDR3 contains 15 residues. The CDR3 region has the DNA TGTGCCAGCAGCCAAGAACCGGGACCCACCTATGGCTACACCTTC. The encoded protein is CASSQEPGPTYGYTF.

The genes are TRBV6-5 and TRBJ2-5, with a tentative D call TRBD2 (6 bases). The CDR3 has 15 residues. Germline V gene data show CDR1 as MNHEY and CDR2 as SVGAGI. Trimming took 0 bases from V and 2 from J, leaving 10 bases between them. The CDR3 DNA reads TGTGCCAGCAGTTACTCTCTAGCGCAACAAGAGACCCAGTACTTC. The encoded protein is CASSYSLAQQETQYF.

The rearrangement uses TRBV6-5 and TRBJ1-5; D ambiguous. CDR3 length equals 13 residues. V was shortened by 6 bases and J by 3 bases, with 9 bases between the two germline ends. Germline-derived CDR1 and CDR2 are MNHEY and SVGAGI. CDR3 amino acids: CASRTYYNQPQHF. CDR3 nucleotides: TGTGCCAGCAGGACATACTACAATCAGCCCCAGCATTTT.

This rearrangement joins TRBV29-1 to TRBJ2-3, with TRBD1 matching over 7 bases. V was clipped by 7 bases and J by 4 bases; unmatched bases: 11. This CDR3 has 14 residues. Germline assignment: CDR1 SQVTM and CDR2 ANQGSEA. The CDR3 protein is CSAQTGRFPDTQYF. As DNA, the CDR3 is TGCAGCGCACAGACAGGGCGATTCCCAGATACGCAGTATTTT.